These T cell receptor beta chains were read from a single sample in a study of a mutant IDH1 vaccine in newly diagnosed glioma. Repertoires were generated with immunoSEQ multiplex PCR, while TCRdb's copy carries only in-frame clones and drops some. The profile shows some 38,000 clones, roughly 70% of them singletons. The antigens of these receptors remain unknown. Sequenced here: PBMCs, sampled from a glioma patient whose treatment included an IDH1 peptide vaccine. All receptors derive from a man between 40 and 49 years old with glioma. The CDR3 runs from the conserved cysteine through the conserved F or W. A D gene is named only where the DNA matches it firmly. For some rows the clone size is stated as once, few or many, or as a class when expanded; others skip it.

cdr3_nt cdr3_aa v_call clone_size d_call j_call
TGCAGCGTTGTGGGGGACAGGGTAGCGGACACTGAAGCTTTCTTT CSVVGDRVADTEAFF TRBV29-1 few TRBD1 TRBJ1-1
TGCAGCGTTGGGGTGCAGGGCGGAACCGGGGAGCTGTTTTTT CSVGVQGGTGELFF TRBV29-1 few . TRBJ2-2
TGCGCCAGCAGCCAAGATAGGTTGGGGTCCCACTCCGACGTATATGAGCAGTTCTTC CASSQDRLGSHSDVYEQFF TRBV4-3 . . TRBJ2-1
TGCGCCAGCAGCCAAGGGTGGAACTATGGCTACACCTTC CASSQGWNYGYTF TRBV4-1 . . TRBJ1-2
TGTGCCAGTTCCCCGACAGCCGCCAGGGATACGCAGTATTTT CASSPTAARDTQYF TRBV19 . . TRBJ2-3
TGTGCCAGCAGCTACACAGATACGCAGTATTTT CASSYTDTQYF TRBV11-2 . . TRBJ2-3
TGTGCCAGCAGCTTACACCCCTCCGGAGTGGGAGCGGGCCCCTTTCGTGACCAGTACTTC CASSLHPSGVGAGPFRDQYF TRBV21-1 . . TRBJ2-5
TGTGCCAGCAGCACCTACAGGGGCTCTGGAAACACCATATATTTT CASSTYRGSGNTIYF TRBV7-2 . TRBD1 TRBJ1-3
TGTGCCAGCAGCTTAGAACTCGGGGAGAATGAGCAGTTCTTC CASSLELGENEQFF TRBV11-3 . . TRBJ2-1
TGTGCCAGCAGTTTATCTACCCCCCGGATGTACAATGAGCAGTTCTTC CASSLSTPRMYNEQFF TRBV27 . . TRBJ2-1
TGTGCCAGCAGCTACTTTTCTGTTTCCTACAATGAGCAGTTCTTC CASSYFSVSYNEQFF TRBV14 . . TRBJ2-1
TGTGCCAACGACAGGGGTTCAACTGAAGCTTTCTTT CANDRGSTEAFF TRBV7-9 . TRBD1 TRBJ1-1
TGTGCCAGCAGTGGGGAGGAACGGGGGAACACTGAAGCTTTCTTT CASSGEERGNTEAFF TRBV25-1 few . TRBJ1-1
TGTGCCAGCAGCCCACGACTAGCGGGAGGGGGCGAGCAGTTCTTC CASSPRLAGGGEQFF TRBV7-2 . TRBD2 TRBJ2-1
TGTGCCAGCAGCTTGGCCCTCTCCTACAATGAGCAGTTCTTC CASSLALSYNEQFF TRBV5-6 . . TRBJ2-1
TGCAGCTTTTTAACAGGGGGCTACGAGCAGTACTTC CSFLTGGYEQYF TRBV29-1 . TRBD1 TRBJ2-7
TGTGCCAGCAGCATCCAGCGTGGGGAGACCCAGTACTTC CASSIQRGETQYF TRBV5-4 . . TRBJ2-5
TGTGCCAGCAGTGAAGCGCAGGGGACAGGGTCAGAGACCCAGTACTTC CASSEAQGTGSETQYF TRBV6-1 . TRBD1 TRBJ2-5
TGTGCCAGCAGCTTAGGTGGCGAGAGAACAGATACGCAGTATTTT CASSLGGERTDTQYF TRBV7-2 . . TRBJ2-3
TGTGCCAGCAGCCAACAGGGGGCTGGCGAGCAGTACTTC CASSQQGAGEQYF TRBV6-5 . TRBD1 TRBJ2-7
TGTGCCAGCAGTGTCGGCCCCGAAGGCTACACCTTC CASSVGPEGYTF TRBV25-1 few . TRBJ1-2
TGTGCCAGCAGCTTGGCCCGGGCAGAAGAGACCCAGTACTTC CASSLARAEETQYF TRBV5-4 few . TRBJ2-5